This TCR beta chain originates from a study of beta chain features in type 1 diabetes. Study-wide background: Patients and healthy donors were similar in age, gender and cell yields. Overall study findings and caveats: Across all four CD4+ subsets, people with type 1 diabetes showed modestly shorter TCRB CDR3s.

After removal of 5 bases from V and 0 bases from J, the junction contained 10 bases not matched to a gene. This CDR3 spans 17 amino acids. Germline V gene lookup returns CDR1 SGHAT and CDR2 FQNNGV. Of the isolated RNA, all was reverse transcribed, and so the sequenced material was expressed TCRB transcripts. An average about 3.6 million reads came from naive, central memory and regulatory T cell samples. Generated by immunoSEQ multiplex PCR, the TCRdb table keeps only in-frame clones and is missing some. The sample contains fewer than 400,000 clones, around 9% of which appear only once. This clone was observed a few times. As yet, its antigen is unknown.

The chain joins TRBV11-2 to TRBJ2-3; 8 bases line up with TRBD2. This TCR came from a man younger than 40 with type 1 diabetes. Sequencing was carried out using central memory CD4+ T cells from blood. The CDR3 coding sequence is TGTGCCAGCAGCCACCCGGCGGGCGGGGGGAGCACAGATACGCAGTATTTT. Its translation is CASSHPAGGGSTDTQYF.